Ten or more counts support the clone carrying this TCR beta chain. The target antigen is unknown. These data come from a study of CD8 T cells in ankylosing spondylitis. Overall study findings and caveats: Seemingly distinctive of ankylosing spondylitis blood was a TCR beta motif formed by eight highly homologous variants.

V lost 3 bases, J lost 0 bases, and 5 bases lay in between. CDR1 is SGHAT and CDR2 is FQNNGV in the germline V gene. The CDR3 runs to 13 residues. TCRdb passed the 5' RACE reads through MiXCR, listing each CDR3 protein once. This table holds approximately 520,000 distinct CDR3 sequences, 5.3% found once. Input material: blood, either unsorted or a sorted T cell fraction (not recorded which). The chain employs TRBV11-2 and TRBJ2-5; no definite D call. The clonotype was recovered from a male donor with ankylosing spondylitis. CDR3 region: CASSFNNQETQYF. Written as DNA, the CDR3 is TGTGCCAGCAGCTTTAACAACCAAGAGACCCAGTACTTC.